This TCR beta chain was identified during a study of radiotherapy plus CTLA-4 blockade in lung cancer. Turning to the study itself: Disease control reached less than 40%, with objective responses in over 15%.

To note about this clone: Its antigen is not identified.

Method: immunoSEQ multiplex PCR; TCRdb's copy keeps in-frame clones and lacks some. The sample includes tens of thousands of clones, 85% to 90% seen only once; the top ten take approximately 16%. Trimming cost V 6 bases and J 3 bases; bases outside gene matches: 1. This CDR3 comprises 12 residues. Germline values: CDR1 LNHDA, CDR2 SQIVND (reference sequence). Notes on the study in general: Radiotherapy plus ipilimumab was followed by expansion in blood of tumor-derived TCR clones.

Sequencing used peripheral blood, obtained from a patient treated with radiotherapy plus ipilimumab. The V and J genes are TRBV19 and TRBJ1-2, with TRBD1 identical over 7 bases. This clonotype was sampled from a human donor with non-small cell lung cancer that progressed on radiotherapy plus ipilimumab. For the CDR3, the DNA is TGTGCCAGTAGCAGGGGGGACTATGGCTACACCTTC. It is translated as CASSRGDYGYTF.